The clone carrying this TCR beta chain was picked up many times. Its matching antigen is unknown. Germline values: CDR1 MGHDK, CDR2 SYGVNS. V gave up 11 bases and J gave up 8 bases, with 13 bases separating them. CDR3 length equals 11 residues. Addition of a universal primer site occurred through template switching, and cDNA carried unique molecular identifiers. TCRdb reprocessed the 5' RACE reads with MiXCR, giving one entry per CDR3 protein. The sample carries 430,000 or so distinct CDR3 sequences, 20% to 25% recorded once. The sample belongs to a study of identical twins. Study-level points and caveats: These conclusions were based on statistical analysis (cross-sectional, not following the same donors).

The same sample was also studied in work on T cells expressing NK-cell markers. That study adds: Anti-gamma-delta TCR antibody use in several experiments restricted sorting to alpha-beta TCR T cells.

This receptor was identified in a woman aged 18-30 years in good health. The sequenced sample consisted of CD4+ T cells sorted from blood. V usage is TRBV25-1 and J usage is TRBJ2-1, with D unclear. The CDR3 loop is CAATTGDEQFF. CDR3 DNA sequence: TGTGCCGCCACAACGGGCGATGAGCAGTTCTTC.